This entry features one T cell receptor (beta chain) sequence. No cognate antigen has been identified for it. No base-level quality is on record; no much larger clone is a single base apart. Healthy HIV-negative adults with no recently reported acute infections or vaccinations were included as donors. Every donor was a Caucasian adult residing in Nashville, Tennessee, USA. CD4+ T cells were enriched by magnetic negative selection; naive cells were then positively selected on CD45RA, and the negative fraction formed the memory subset. Blood was collected by leukapheresis, and PBMCs were isolated by Ficoll-Histopaque density gradient centrifugation and then cryopreserved in liquid nitrogen vapor phase. Purity and quantity of every magnetically sorted T cell population were checked by analytical flow cytometry. Each sorted fraction had its genomic DNA isolated and then quantified by UV absorbance on a Nanodrop 2000c.

Using the deep immunoSEQ assay, multiplex PCR amplified TCR CDR3 regions from genomic DNA. Extracted genomic DNA from each cell subset was distributed evenly across all wells of several immunoSEQ 96-well plates, and each plate was treated as a replicate. Each replicate PCR for sorted subsets received around 0.2 ug genomic DNA, equal to about 29,000 T cell genomes. The purified libraries were quantified using a Qubit 3.0 fluorometer, sized with a Bioanalyzer 2100, and then quantified again using the KAPA Library Quantification kit. Every immunoSEQ 96-well plate was sequenced on a dedicated single-read 150-cycle Illumina NextSeq 550 flow cell. The paper's processing steps were these. The immunoSEQ output contained only junctional sequences without quality scores, so filtering could not match that applied to full-length reads. Sequences were annotated with PyIR, a Python wrapper for IgBLAST v1.9, and V/J genes and CDR3 were assigned using IMGT germline references. Reads with weak V/J assignments (E-value above 1e-6), missing CDR3, stop codons, out-of-frame junctions, or ambiguous translated residues were removed. V3J clonotypes were defined as sequences sharing an identical inferred V gene, J gene, and CDR3 amino acid sequence. Percentage overlap between repertoires was computed as shared unique clonotypes divided by the size of the smaller repertoire. Richness of each repertoire was evaluated using RTK rarefaction, the Chao1 estimator, and Recon v2.1 estimates of unobserved clonotypes. Generation probabilities were computed with OLGA for all TCRbeta clonotypes obtained by the gDNA method from several donors. The source is immuneACCESS, and TCRdb retained only in-frame sequences with V and J called. Part of the clones is not carried over; for the studies checked, unresolved V genes explain less than half of this, and the remainder is unexplained. Clone size and V and J calls were adopted from that table, with D and trimming inferred from the DNA. The sample table contains a few hundred thousand clones; only one count was recorded for about 70% of them. The top ten clonotypes cover about 9.4% of the sample.

This record comes from a study of shared clonotypes between healthy human individuals (dated by TCRdb to the early 2020s). About the study as a whole: Two women and three men aged 18 to 49 years were included in the cohort. To estimate repertoire size and how much clonotypes are shared between individuals, the study performed deep sequencing of blood TCR repertoires from roughly five healthy adults. For each donor, three plates each were used for CD4 naive and CD4 memory, two plates were used for CD8 naive, and one plate was used for CD8 memory. Between about 0.8 and 9 billion PBMCs per donor were obtained by leukapheresis. To increase sequencing depth and limit assay-specific biases, different laboratories used diverse techniques to prepare libraries and sequence TCR repertoires. Broader findings and caveats from the paper: Only blood was sampled, and tissue TCR repertoires likely differ from those in blood. Approximately 5% of naive CD4, roughly 3.5% of naive CD8, approximately 2.2% of memory CD4, and 0.4% of memory CD8 clonotypes were shared across a few donors. Because the study included a small number of donors, the genetic and exposure-history diversity represented was limited. Naive subsets generally had larger estimated clonotype richness than memory subsets did. Clonotypes shared by all four sorted-subset donors showed higher generation probabilities than non-shared clonotypes. Even with the large sequencing depth, rarefaction of the sorted-subset datasets indicated that sequencing was incomplete. Pairwise subsampling indicated that sequencing depth was expected to affect the degree of clonotype sharing among donors.

The CDR3 covers 17 residues, taking in both the cysteine and the phenylalanine. CDR3 DNA is the only sequence kept; it has 51 bases, read in frame from the first base. Trimming at the junction amounts to 4 bases on V and 3 bases on J, and the germline ends lie 19 bases apart. The CDR1 and CDR2 encoded by the germline V gene are SGDLS and YYNGEE. The rearrangement combines TRBV9 with TRBJ2-2, with the D call tentatively TRBD1 or TRBD2, each fitting 6 bases. This clonotype originated in a man aged 25 to 40 in good health. Sample: memory CD4+ T cells sorted from blood. The cell subset or site label of this sample denotes: CD45RA-negative fraction. CDR3 reads: CASSPRGHMRDTGELFF. The DNA reads TGTGCCAGCAGCCCCCGGGGGCACATGAGGGACACCGGGGAGCTGTTTTTT.